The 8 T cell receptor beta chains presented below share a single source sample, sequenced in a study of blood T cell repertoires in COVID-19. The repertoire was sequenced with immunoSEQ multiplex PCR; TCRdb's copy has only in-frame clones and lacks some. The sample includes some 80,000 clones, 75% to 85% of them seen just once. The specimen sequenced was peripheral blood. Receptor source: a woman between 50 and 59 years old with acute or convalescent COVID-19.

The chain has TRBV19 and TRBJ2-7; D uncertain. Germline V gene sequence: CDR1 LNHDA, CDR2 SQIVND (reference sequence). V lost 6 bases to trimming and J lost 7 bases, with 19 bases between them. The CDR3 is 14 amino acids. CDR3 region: CASRQSAPNGEQYF. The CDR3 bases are TGTGCCAGTAGACAATCCGCTCCCAACGGGGAGCAGTACTTC.

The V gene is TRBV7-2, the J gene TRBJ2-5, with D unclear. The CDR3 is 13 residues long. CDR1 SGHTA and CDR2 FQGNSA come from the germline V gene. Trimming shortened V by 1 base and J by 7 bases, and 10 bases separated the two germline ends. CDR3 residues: CASSLGGGATQYF. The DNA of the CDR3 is TGTGCCAGCAGCTTAGGAGGCGGAGCGACCCAGTACTTC.

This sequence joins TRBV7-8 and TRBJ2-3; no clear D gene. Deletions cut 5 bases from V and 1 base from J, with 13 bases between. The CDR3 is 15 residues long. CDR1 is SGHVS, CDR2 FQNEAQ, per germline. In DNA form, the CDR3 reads TGTGCCAGCAGCAGTGACACGTTCGGCACAGATACGCAGTATTTT. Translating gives CASSSDTFGTDTQYF.

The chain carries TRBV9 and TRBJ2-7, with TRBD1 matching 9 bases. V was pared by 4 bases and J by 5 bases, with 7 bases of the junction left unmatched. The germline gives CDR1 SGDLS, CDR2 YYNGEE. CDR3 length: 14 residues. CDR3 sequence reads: CASSPRTGVDEQYF. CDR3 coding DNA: TGTGCCAGCAGCCCACGGACAGGGGTGGACGAGCAGTACTTC. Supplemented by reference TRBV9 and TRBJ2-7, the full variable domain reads DSGVTQTPKHLITATGQRVTLRCSPRSGDLSVYWYQQSLDQGLQFLIQYYNGEERAKGNILERFSAQQFPDLHSELNLSSLELGDSALYFCASSPRTGVDEQYFGPGTRLTVT.

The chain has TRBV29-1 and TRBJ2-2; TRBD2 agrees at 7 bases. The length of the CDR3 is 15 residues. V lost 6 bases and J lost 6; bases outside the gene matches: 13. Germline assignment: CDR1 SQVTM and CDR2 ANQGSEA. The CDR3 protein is CSVDLGGRIAGELFF. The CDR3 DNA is TGCAGCGTGGATTTGGGCGGGAGAATTGCCGGGGAGCTGTTTTTT.

As DNA, the CDR3 is TGTGCCAGCAGCTTGAGGACTAGCGGGAGCTCCTACGAGCAGTACTTC. Encoded protein: CASSLRTSGSSYEQYF. The chain carries TRBV7-9 and TRBJ2-7, with 13 bases that match TRBD2. There are 16 residues in the CDR3. The V gene's germline CDR1 is SEHNR and CDR2 FQNEAQ (reference sequence). With 3 bases clipped from V and 0 bases from J, the junction kept 2 bases outside the gene matches. Together with reference TRBV7-9 and TRBJ2-7, the CDR3 gives the full variable domain: DTGVSQNPRHKITKRGQNVTFRCDPISEHNRLYWYRQTLGQGPEFLTYFQNEAQLEKSRLLSDRFSAERPKGSFSTLEIQRTEQGDSAMYLCASSLRTSGSSYEQYFGPGTRLTVT.

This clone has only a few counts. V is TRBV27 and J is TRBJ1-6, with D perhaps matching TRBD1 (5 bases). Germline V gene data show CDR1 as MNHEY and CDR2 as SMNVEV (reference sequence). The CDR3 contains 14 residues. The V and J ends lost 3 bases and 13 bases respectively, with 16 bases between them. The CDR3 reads CASSFGGRTSPLHF. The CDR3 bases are TGTGCCAGCAGTTTTGGGGGGAGAACCTCGCCCCTCCACTTT.

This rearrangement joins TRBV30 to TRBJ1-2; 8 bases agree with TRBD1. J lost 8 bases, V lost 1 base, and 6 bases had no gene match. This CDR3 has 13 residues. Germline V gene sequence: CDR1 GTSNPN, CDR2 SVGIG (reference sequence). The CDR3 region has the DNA TGTGCCTGGAGTGCCGACAGGGGTTGGGGCTACACCTTC. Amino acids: CAWSADRGWGYTF.